The 29 T cell receptor beta chains listed next were all sequenced from one sample in a study of T cells in Graves' hyperthyroidism and ophthalmopathy (dated by TCRdb to between 2018 and 2021). The library was generated by multiplex PCR. The data were produced on an Illumina HiSeq 2000. TCR beta CDR3 regions were amplified from RNA transcripts. A first-round RT-PCR of the TCR CDR3 used the HTBI primer set with the Qiagen OneStep RT-PCR kit. TCRdb's own reprocessing of the public reads used fastp at Q25 and MiXCR and kept productive beta chains. Duplicate CDR3 protein sequences are folded into a single record with the most common DNA and genes. The sample table lists under 350,000 distinct CDR3 sequences, 15% to 20% of them with a count of one. Clones ranked in the top ten supply about half of the sample. The sample comprised blood. These TCRs come from a woman aged 50 to 60 with Graves' hyperthyroidism.

This clonotype was counted a few times. The genes are TRBV27 and TRBJ1-2, with TRBD1 matching over 9 bases. V dropped 5 bases and J dropped 4; count of bases not matched to a gene: 5. Germline V gene sequence: CDR1 MNHEY, CDR2 SMNVEV (reference sequence). The CDR3 totals 14 residues. CDR3 nucleotides: TGTGCCAGCAGTGGGACAGGGTCCTCCTATGGCTACACCTTC. Protein product: CASSGTGSSYGYTF.

This rearrangement joins TRBV19 to TRBJ2-3; D is uncertain. V gave up 5 bases and J gave up 0 bases, with 9 bases separating them. Germline V CDR1 and CDR2: LNHDA, SQIVND (reference sequence). CDR3 length: 14 residues. The CDR3 loop is CASSVSISTDTQYF. As DNA, the CDR3 is TGTGCCAGTAGTGTTTCGATCAGCACAGATACGCAGTATTTT.

V and J are TRBV4-1 and TRBJ2-1; 7 positions match TRBD2. CDR1 is MGHRA and CDR2 is YSYEKL in the germline V gene. V was clipped by 1 base and J by 7 bases; unmatched bases: 7. This CDR3 is 15 amino acids long. The CDR3 nucleotides are TGCGCCAGCAGCCAAGTTTCTAGCGGAAAGAATGAGCAGTTCTTC. This gives the protein CASSQVSSGKNEQFF.

This clonotype was seen only a few times. The V gene is TRBV12-3 or TRBV12-4, the J gene TRBJ1-5, with no clear D. Between the trimmed V and J ends, which lost 1 base and 5 bases, there was a span of 9 bases. The length of the CDR3 is 14 residues. The CDR3 loop reads CASSLGDGDQPQHF. The DNA of the CDR3 is TGTGCCAGCAGTTTAGGGGATGGGGATCAGCCCCAGCATTTT.

This clonotype was seen a handful of times. The rearrangement links TRBV5-1 to TRBJ1-2; D is ambiguous. V shed 2 bases and J shed 2 bases, with 13 bases lying between them. The CDR3 is 15 residues long. Germline-derived CDR1 and CDR2 are SGHRS and YFSETQ. The CDR3 sequence: CASSFAPTENYGYTF. Written as DNA, the CDR3 is TGCGCCAGCAGCTTCGCGCCGACGGAAAACTATGGCTACACCTTC. Based on the CDR3 plus reference TRBV5-1 and TRBJ1-2, the full variable domain is KAGVTQTPRYLIKTRGQQVTLSCSPISGHRSVSWYQQTPGQGLQFLFEYFSETQRNKGNFPGRFSGRQFSNSRSEMNVSTLELGDSALYLCASSFAPTENYGYTFGSGTRLTVV.

This clonotype was counted at least ten times. The rearrangement links TRBV2 to TRBJ2-5, with TRBD1 matching 10 bases. V gave up 4 bases and J gave up 1 base; unmatched junction bases: 3. CDR3 length: 15 amino acids. Per the germline V gene, CDR1 is SNHLY and CDR2 is FYNNEI. CDR3 nucleotide sequence: TGTGCCAGCAGTGGAGGGGACAGGGGCCAAGAGACCCAGTACTTC. Its translation: CASSGGDRGQETQYF.

This clonotype has a handful of counts. The chain has TRBV3-1 and TRBJ2-1; 7 bases are shared with TRBD2. The trim removed 7 bases at V and 4 bases at J, leaving 10 bases unmatched. The length of the CDR3 is 15 residues. From germline, CDR1 is LGHDT and CDR2 YNNKEL (reference sequence). CDR3 sequence: CASMLAGAGYNEQFF. As DNA, the CDR3 is TGTGCCAGCATGCTGGCGGGAGCGGGTTACAATGAGCAGTTCTTC.

Many counts were recorded for this clonotype. The V call is TRBV2, the J call TRBJ2-1, with 8 bases matching TRBD1. Germline-derived CDR1 and CDR2 are SNHLY and FYNNEI. J gave up 4 bases and V 8 bases, and 4 bases lay outside the gene matches. The CDR3 runs 13 residues. CDR3 sequence: CASGQGAYNEQFF. The CDR3 bases are TGTGCCAGCGGGCAGGGGGCTTACAATGAGCAGTTCTTC.

CDR3 nucleotides: TGTGCCAGCAGCCTCCTATCTTGGACTGAGGGCTCCTACGAGCAGTACTTC. Encoded protein: CASSLLSWTEGSYEQYF. This chain uses TRBV7-9 with TRBJ2-7; possibly TRBD2 for D (5 bases). CDR3 length: 17 amino acids. V lost 5 bases, J lost 0 bases, and 20 bases lay in between. CDR1 and CDR2 from the germline V gene are SEHNR and FQNEAQ (reference sequence).

On this clonotype itself: This may stem from a read error, because a much larger clone lies one nucleotide away. The rearrangement joins TRBV6-1 to TRBJ2-7; D may be TRBD1 or TRBD2 (5 bases each). The germline V gene encodes CDR1 MNHNS and CDR2 SASEGT. This CDR3 comprises 13 residues. V lost 6 bases, J lost 4 bases, and 13 bases lay in between. Here the CDR3 reads CASRGTESYEQYF. The CDR3 DNA is TGTGCCAGCAGAGGGACCGAGAGTTACGAGCAGTACTTC.

V is TRBV7-9 and J is TRBJ2-3, with 11 bases identical to TRBD2. CDR3 size: 17 residues. The germline gives CDR1 SEHNR, CDR2 FQNEAQ (reference sequence). V was clipped by 2 bases and J by 2 bases; unmatched bases: 6. CDR3 DNA: TGTGCCAGCAGCTTACTGACTAGCGGGACGACCACAGATACGCAGTATTTT. Amino acid sequence: CASSLLTSGTTTDTQYF.

The chain combines TRBV7-9 with TRBJ2-3; D could derive from TRBD1 or TRBD2 (5 bases each). Per the germline V gene, CDR1 is SEHNR and CDR2 is FQNEAQ (reference sequence). V was cut by 1 base and J by 4 bases, with 18 bases left in between. The length of the CDR3 is 17 residues. As DNA, the CDR3 is TGTGCCAGCAGCTTAGGATTCTCGGCAGGGACGGCAGATACGCAGTATTTT. Translating it yields CASSLGFSAGTADTQYF.

The chain joins TRBV5-1 to TRBJ1-3; D is undetermined. Per germline, CDR1 SGHRS and CDR2 YFSETQ. CDR3 length equals 15 residues. V lost 2 bases and J 0 bases, leaving 9 bases between the germline ends. In DNA form, the CDR3 reads TGCGCCAGCAGCTTAGGACTGGACTCTGGAAACACCATATATTTT. Translating it yields CASSLGLDSGNTIYF.

This clonotype was picked up many times. The chain carries TRBV7-2 and TRBJ1-4; the D gene is possibly TRBD1 (6 bases). In germline, CDR1 is SGHTA, CDR2 FQGNSA. The V end lost 4 bases, the J end lost 0 bases, and 12 bases lay between the germline ends. This CDR3 is 16 amino acids long. CDR3 coding DNA: TGTGCCAGCAGCTCAATCTGGACAGCAACTAATGAAAAACTGTTTTTT. Translation gives CASSSIWTATNEKLFF.

This clonotype showed up many times. This chain joins TRBV13 and TRBJ1-1; D might be TRBD1 (6 bases). V was clipped by 0 bases and J by 6 bases, with 8 bases between them. This CDR3 spans 13 amino acids. Germline values: CDR1 PRHDT, CDR2 FYEKMQ (reference sequence). The CDR3 sequence is CASSLGQGPEAFF. CDR3 nucleotide sequence: TGTGCCAGCAGCTTAGGACAGGGCCCTGAAGCTTTCTTT.

This chain uses TRBV6-4 with TRBJ2-1; 11 nucleotides line up with TRBD2. Germline lookup yields CDR1 MRHNA and CDR2 SNTAGT. This CDR3 has 14 residues. With V trimmed by 8 bases and J by 10 bases, 10 bases remained unmatched. CDR3 region: CASWGLAGGYEQFF. CDR3 bases: TGTGCCAGCTGGGGGCTAGCGGGGGGCTACGAGCAGTTCTTC.

This clonotype was found many times. This sequence joins TRBV20-1 and TRBJ1-1, with a possible D match to TRBD1 (5 bases). Trimming removed 3 bases from V and 1 base from J, with 15 bases in between. There are 15 residues in the CDR3. Germline V gene sequence: CDR1 DFQATT, CDR2 SNEGSKA (reference sequence). DNA of the CDR3: TGCAGTGCTAGCGCTGCCGGGAGGGGGAACACTGAAGCTTTCTTT. This sequence encodes CSASAAGRGNTEAFF.

The chain links TRBV13 to TRBJ1-3, with D perhaps TRBD1 (6 bases). Germline CDR1 PRHDT, CDR2 FYEKMQ (reference sequence). The CDR3 contains 18 residues. Trimming left V 5 bases short and J 3 bases short, with 23 bases between. In nucleotides, the CDR3 is TGTGCCAGCAGCCCACCCCCCGGCAGGGGTACCGATGGAAACACCATATATTTT. It encodes CASSPPPGRGTDGNTIYF.

This clonotype came up many times. The chain carries TRBV5-1 and TRBJ1-2; D is perhaps TRBD1 (5 bases). Per the germline V gene, CDR1 is SGHRS and CDR2 is YFSETQ. With 4 bases removed from V and 9 bases from J, the gap between germline ends came to 16 bases. This CDR3 is 13 amino acids long. In DNA form, the CDR3 reads TGCGCCAGCAGCCTAGAGACAGCCAGGAGCTACACCTTC. This sequence encodes CASSLETARSYTF.

The chain joins TRBV6-1 to TRBJ1-4; D is perhaps TRBD1 (6 bases). This CDR3 has 15 amino acids. V lost 6 bases to trimming and J lost 4 bases, with 15 bases between them. Germline lookup yields CDR1 MNHNS and CDR2 SASEGT. CDR3: CASRGLQGDNEKLFF. CDR3 nucleotides: TGTGCCAGCAGGGGATTACAGGGCGATAATGAAAAACTGTTTTTT.

V and J are TRBV13 and TRBJ2-7; D is perhaps TRBD1 (5 bases). The CDR3 runs to 12 residues. V lost 6 bases and J 5 bases, leaving 11 bases between the germline ends. Germline V lookup: CDR1 PRHDT, CDR2 FYEKMQ (reference sequence). The CDR3: CASSDSLDEQYV. The CDR3 region has the DNA TGTGCCAGCAGTGACAGTCTCGACGAGCAGTACGTC.

The table lists this clonotype with a few counts. J is TRBJ1-2 and V is TRBV6-2 or TRBV6-3; D not resolved. Germline V gene sequence: CDR1 MNHEY, CDR2 SVGEGT. The CDR3 extends over 16 amino acids. V lost 0 bases and J 5 bases, leaving 16 bases between the germline ends. This chain's CDR3 is CASSYSETSLLYGYTF. In DNA form, the CDR3 reads TGTGCCAGCAGTTACTCGGAAACCTCACTACTATATGGCTACACCTTC.

This clonotype has more than one count but fewer than ten. CDR3 sequence reads: CASSPGLAGDEQYF. CDR3 DNA sequence: TGTGCCAGCAGTCCGGGACTAGCGGGAGACGAGCAGTACTTC. V usage is TRBV28 and J usage is TRBJ2-7; 14 nucleotides line up with TRBD2. The germline V gene encodes CDR1 MDHEN and CDR2 SYDVKM. The CDR3 totals 14 residues. V was pared by 5 bases and J by 5 bases, with 2 bases of the junction left unmatched.

This clonotype occurred many times. Written as DNA, the CDR3 is TGTGCCAGCAGTGGGGCTGACGGAAACAATGAGCAGTTCTTC. Translation gives CASSGADGNNEQFF. The J gene is TRBJ2-1, the V gene TRBV6-1; D gene unclear. Germline-derived CDR1 and CDR2 are MNHNS and SASEGT. Trimming shortened V by 4 bases and J by 5 bases, and 12 bases separated the two germline ends. This CDR3 has 14 residues.

CDR3 loop: CASSESTSGSYNEQFF. In DNA form, the CDR3 reads TGTGCCAGCAGTGAATCCACTAGCGGTTCCTACAATGAGCAGTTCTTC. This chain joins TRBV2 and TRBJ2-1, with 8 bases aligning to TRBD2. CDR3 size: 16 residues. CDR1 and CDR2 (germline): SNHLY, FYNNEI. J lost 1 base, V lost 2 bases, and 4 bases had no gene match.

The rearrangement uses TRBV7-9 and TRBJ2-7; 9 bases line up with TRBD2. Germline V gene data show CDR1 as SEHNR and CDR2 as FQNEAQ (reference sequence). There are 15 residues in the CDR3. The V gene end was trimmed by 2 bases and the J gene end by 2 bases; junction bases not matched to a gene: 4. The CDR3 loop is CASSLTSGWTYEQYF. The CDR3 bases are TGTGCCAGCAGCTTAACTAGCGGGTGGACCTACGAGCAGTACTTC.

The V call is TRBV6-1, the J call TRBJ2-6; TRBD1 agrees at 9 bases. Trimming removed 8 bases from V and 1 base from J; junction bases left unmatched: 6. CDR3 length: 16 amino acids. Germline loops: CDR1 MNHNS, CDR2 SASEGT. The CDR3 DNA follows: TGTGCCAGCGATGGGACAGGGTTTTCTGGGGCCAACGTCCTGACTTTC. Its protein is CASDGTGFSGANVLTF.

A note on this clonotype: One end of the junction is discordant with germline, which a read error may explain. This chain uses TRBV2 with TRBJ2-3, with TRBD2 matching over 9 bases. The germline CDR1 and CDR2 sequences are SNHLY and FYNNEI. This CDR3 region has 19 residues. Here the CDR3 reads CASRGWLAGPFSSTDTRYF. CDR3 nucleotide sequence: TGTGCCAGCAGGGGGTGGCTAGCGGGACCATTTTCCTCCACAGATACGCGGTATTTT.

The chain links TRBV7-9 to TRBJ1-1; D possibly corresponds to TRBD1 (6 bases). V was shortened by 3 bases and J by 6 bases, with 11 bases between the two germline ends. The germline V gene has CDR1 SEHNR and CDR2 FQNEAQ (reference sequence). This CDR3 comprises 13 residues. CDR3 nucleotides: TGTGCCAGCAGCTTGGGGGGCTTACCTGAAGCTTTCTTT. This gives the protein CASSLGGLPEAFF.